This is a list of T cell receptor beta chains from one sample in a study of CD8+CD57+ T cells in acquired aplastic anemia. In TCRdb, the reads were re-called with MiXCR into one record per CDR3 protein. Of a few hundred thousand distinct CDR3 sequences in the sample, 34% were seen once. The material sequenced was sorted CD4+, CD8+, or CD8+CD57+ T cells (not recorded which) from PBMCs. The receptor set was obtained from a human donor in good health, serving as a control. Both conserved end residues are part of each CDR3. D genes are given only for firm matches. Rows give clone size only sometimes, using once, few, many, or a class for an expanded clone.

NA NA TRBJ2-7 TRBV10-3 CAISEKAGATYEQYF TGTGCCATCAGTGAGAAGGCGGGGGCAACCTACGAGCAGTACTTC
NA TRBD1 TRBJ1-6 TRBV5-1 CPSSAGTGDSPLHF TGCCCCAGCAGCGCGGGGACAGGGGATTCACCCCTCCACTTT
NA TRBD1 TRBJ2-4 TRBV5-4 CASSNRGKKNIQYF TGTGCCAGCAGCAACAGGGGAAAAAAAAACATTCAGTACTTC
NA NA TRBJ2-3 TRBV7-3 CASSPATGPMTDTQYF TGTGCCAGCAGCCCAGCGACCGGGCCCATGACAGATACGCAGTATTTT
NA TRBD1 TRBJ1-1 TRBV19 CASSRGQTYTEAFF TGTGCCAGTAGTAGGGGACAGACTTACACTGAAGCTTTCTTT
few TRBD2 TRBJ2-3 TRBV25-1 CASSLEASGVVDTQYF TGTGCCAGCAGCTTAGAGGCTAGCGGGGTAGTAGATACGCAGTATTTT
many NA TRBJ2-7 TRBV5-1 CASSSTFYEQYF TGCGCCAGCAGCTCGACTTTCTACGAGCAGTACTTC
few NA TRBJ2-7 TRBV20-1 CSASEGSYEQYF TGCAGTGCTAGTGAGGGTTCCTACGAGCAGTACTTC
NA NA TRBJ1-2 TRBV6-1 CASSLSRQPYYGYTF TGTGCCAGCAGTCTATCGAGGCAGCCTTACTATGGCTACACCTTC
many NA TRBJ2-7 TRBV5-1 CASSLGTPYEQYF TGCGCCAGCAGCCTAGGGACACCCTACGAGCAGTACTTC
many NA TRBJ2-3 TRBV2 CASRDRDTQYF TGTGCCAGCAGAGACAGGGATACGCAGTATTTT
many NA TRBJ1-1 TRBV10-3 CATRGDLNTEAFF TGTGCCACACGGGGGGATTTGAACACTGAAGCTTTCTTT
many TRBD1 TRBJ1-6 TRBV2 CASSKPRGRGNYNSPLHF TGTGCCAGCAGTAAACCTCGGGGCAGGGGGAACTATAATTCACCCCTCCACTTT
few NA TRBJ2-2 TRBV20-1 CSARRLGELSF TGCAGTGCTAGACGATTAGGGGAGCTGTCTTTT
NA TRBD1 TRBJ1-1 TRBV15 CATSRGDSGWTFF TGTGCCACCAGCAGAGGGGACAGCGGTTGGACTTTCTTT
NA TRBD1 TRBJ2-3 TRBV19 CASKADRGTDTQYF TGTGCCAGTAAAGCGGACAGGGGCACAGATACGCAGTATTTT
many NA TRBJ2-7 TRBV5-1 CASSSSRTEAAYEQYF TGCGCCAGCAGCTCGAGTAGGACGGAAGCCGCCTACGAGCAGTACTTC
many NA TRBJ2-7 TRBV19 CASSKERQSRVQYF TGTGCCAGTAGTAAGGAGCGACAGTCCCGAGTGCAGTACTTC
many TRBD1 TRBJ1-2 TRBV15 CATSRLGQGASDGYTF TGTGCCACCAGCAGATTGGGACAGGGGGCGTCTGATGGCTACACCTTC
NA NA TRBJ2-5 TRBV19 CASSKGQQETQYF TGTGCCAGTTCCAAAGGACAGCAAGAGACCCAGTACTTC
few NA TRBJ1-1 TRBV11-1 CASSRGAVLNTEAFF TGTGCCAGCAGCAGAGGGGCAGTATTGAACACTGAAGCTTTCTTT
many NA TRBJ1-2 TRBV4-2 CASSRYETVLSGYGYTF TGTGCCAGCAGCCGGTACGAAACAGTGCTCAGTGGCTATGGCTACACCTTC
many NA TRBJ2-1 TRBV15 CATKELVSYNEQFF TGTGCCACCAAGGAATTGGTGTCCTACAATGAGCAGTTCTTC
many TRBD2 TRBJ2-1 TRBV24-1 CATSDLFAGGPTYSYNEQFF TGTGCCACCAGTGATTTGTTCGCGGGAGGGCCGACCTATTCCTACAATGAGCAGTTCTTC
few NA TRBJ2-3 TRBV3-1 CASSLIGADTQYF TGTGCCAGCAGCTTGATAGGTGCAGATACGCAGTATTTT
NA NA TRBJ2-7 TRBV10-3 CAISESSGEQQYF TGTGCCATCAGTGAGTCGTCCGGGGAACAGCAGTACTTC
many NA TRBJ1-2 TRBV20-1 CSARVRAGPNYGYTF TGCAGTGCTAGAGTTCGGGCAGGGCCAAACTATGGCTACACCTTC
many NA TRBJ2-7 TRBV20-1 CSARDHGTQAYEQYF TGCAGTGCTAGAGATCACGGGACCCAAGCCTACGAGCAGTACTTC
NA NA TRBJ1-1 TRBV5-1 CASSLDPGSNTEAFF TGCGCCAGCAGCTTGGACCCGGGGAGTAACACTGAAGCTTTCTTT
NA TRBD2 TRBJ2-1 TRBV20-1 CSAERPGTSVNNEQFF TGCAGTGCGGAACGACCCGGGACTAGCGTTAATAATGAGCAGTTCTTC
few NA TRBJ1-5 TRBV18 CASSPSTEQPQHF TGTGCCAGCTCACCATCGACAGAACAGCCCCAGCATTTT
many NA TRBJ2-2 TRBV2 CASSQDRNTGELFF TGTGCCAGCAGCCAGGACAGGAACACCGGGGAGCTGTTTTTT
few NA TRBJ1-4 TRBV19 CASSIDLGDLREKLFF TGTGCCAGTAGTATAGATCTGGGGGACTTGAGGGAAAAACTGTTTTTT
NA NA TRBJ1-2 TRBV20-1 CSALNGPYGYTF TGCAGTGCCTTGAATGGACCCTATGGCTACACCTTC
many TRBD1 TRBJ2-7 TRBV5-1 CASSPIDRGEQYF TGCGCCAGCAGCCCAATCGACAGGGGCGAGCAGTACTTC
many NA TRBJ1-2 TRBV2 CASSDRGGGREGYTF TGTGCCAGCAGTGATCGTGGGGGAGGCCGCGAAGGCTACACCTTC
NA NA TRBJ1-5 TRBV15 CATRMDSNQPQHF TGTGCCACTAGAATGGATAGCAATCAGCCCCAGCATTTT
many NA TRBJ2-5 TRBV29-1 CSAFGGGETQYF TGCAGCGCGTTTGGAGGGGGAGAGACCCAGTACTTC
few TRBD1 TRBJ2-5 TRBV29-1 CSALTGGTQYF TGCAGCGCCCTGACAGGGGGGACCCAGTACTTC
many NA TRBJ1-5 TRBV25-1 CASSESRGDLNQPQHF TGTGCCAGCAGTGAATCTAGGGGGGACCTGAATCAGCCCCAGCATTTT
NA NA TRBJ2-1 TRBV29-1 CSVEDLAFYDNEQFF TGCAGCGTTGAAGATCTAGCGTTCTATGACAATGAGCAGTTCTTC
many NA TRBJ2-7 TRBV3-1 CASSHFSYEQYF TGTGCCAGCAGCCACTTCTCGTACGAGCAGTACTTC
many NA TRBJ1-5 TRBV16 CASNRQGGSNQPQHF TGTGCCAGCAACCGTCAGGGCGGGAGCAATCAGCCCCAGCATTTT
many TRBD1 TRBJ2-7 TRBV4-1 CASRPGTGAYEQYF TGCGCCAGCAGGCCAGGGACAGGGGCCTACGAGCAGTACTTC
few NA TRBJ1-2 TRBV25-1 CASSPTWRDYGYTF TGTGCCAGCTCACCGACGTGGCGGGATTATGGCTACACCTTC
NA TRBD1 TRBJ1-1 TRBV25-1 CASHRGGSNTEAFF TGTGCCAGCCATCGAGGGGGCTCGAACACTGAAGCTTTCTTT
many NA TRBJ2-3 TRBV20-1 CSARVGNANTQYF TGCAGTGCTAGAGTCGGCAATGCAAATACGCAGTATTTT
NA TRBD1 TRBJ1-4 TRBV6-1 CASSPDRTNEKLFF TGTGCCAGCAGTCCGGACAGGACTAATGAAAAACTGTTTTTT
NA NA TRBJ1-4 TRBV19 CASSIGKASPYEKLFF TGTGCCAGTAGTATAGGGAAGGCTAGTCCTTATGAAAAACTGTTTTTT
NA NA TRBJ1-1 TRBV5-1 CASSFPGTTEAFF TGCGCCAGCAGCTTTCCCGGGACAACTGAAGCTTTCTTT
few NA TRBJ2-1 TRBV5-1 CASSLEAGQHNEQFF TGCGCCAGCAGCTTGGAGGCAGGGCAGCACAATGAGCAGTTCTTC
once TRBD1 TRBJ1-6 TRBV15 CATSRDLGQGFPLHF TGTGCCACCAGCAGAGATCTGGGACAGGGTTTCCCCCTCCACTTT
once NA TRBJ2-7 TRBV2 CASSPSSGRNGEQYF TGTGCCAGCTCACCGTCGTCAGGGAGAAACGGCGAGCAGTACTTC
few TRBD2 TRBJ2-7 TRBV4-1 CASSQDRGLAGVGYEQYF TGCGCCAGCAGCCAAGATCGGGGACTAGCGGGAGTTGGGTACGAGCAGTACTTC
many NA TRBJ1-2 TRBV12-3/TRBV12-4 CASSSYRVFNLYGYTF TGTGCCAGCAGTTCCTACAGGGTCTTCAACCTGTATGGCTACACCTTC
NA NA TRBJ1-4 TRBV12-5 CASGSSVTGNEKLFF TGTGCTAGTGGGTCCTCTGTGACGGGTAATGAAAAACTGTTTTTT
NA NA TRBJ2-5 TRBV10-3 CATGGQGSQRETQYF TGTGCTACTGGAGGGCAGGGATCGCAGAGAGAGACCCAGTACTTC
many NA TRBJ2-7 TRBV6-1 CASSPQLDYEQYF TGTGCCAGCAGTCCACAGTTGGACTACGAGCAGTACTTC